This is a list of T cell receptor beta chains from one sample in a study of T cell responses to AZD1222 COVID-19 vaccine. Sequencing was performed with immunoSEQ multiplex PCR; in TCRdb, only in-frame clones are kept and a portion is missing. The sample yields more than 90,000 clones, 85% to 90% seen once. This specimen was peripheral blood, taken on day 0 of AZD1222 vaccination. These receptors all stem from an adult in good health. Both conserved end residues are part of each CDR3. Only part of the rows carry a size: once, few, many, or a class if the clone is expanded.

j_call: TRBJ2-2
v_call: TRBV11-2
clone_size: medium-sized
cdr3_aa: CASSPLQGAGELFF

j_call: TRBJ2-1
v_call: TRBV11-2
clone_size: once
cdr3_aa: CASSLGASGRIRDEQFF

j_call: TRBJ2-1
v_call: TRBV24-1
clone_size: .
cdr3_aa: CATSDLADNEQFF

j_call: TRBJ2-5
v_call: TRBV11-3
clone_size: .
cdr3_aa: CASSPGQGGETQYF

j_call: TRBJ1-1
v_call: TRBV28
clone_size: .
cdr3_aa: CASRAENTEAFF

j_call: TRBJ1-3
v_call: TRBV29-1
clone_size: .
cdr3_aa: CSVEDAATSGNTIYF

j_call: TRBJ2-2
v_call: TRBV9
clone_size: medium-sized
cdr3_aa: CASSATGGVDTGELFF

j_call: TRBJ1-2
v_call: TRBV28
clone_size: .
cdr3_aa: CASSTTGDNYGYTF

j_call: TRBJ2-1
v_call: TRBV19
clone_size: .
cdr3_aa: CASSKGQSYNEQFF

j_call: TRBJ2-7
v_call: TRBV7-6
clone_size: .
cdr3_aa: CASSSTALAPGVYEQYF

j_call: TRBJ1-5
v_call: TRBV20-1
clone_size: .
cdr3_aa: CSPSGENQPQHF

j_call: TRBJ1-1
v_call: TRBV27
clone_size: .
cdr3_aa: CASSLGQAYTEAFF

j_call: TRBJ2-6
v_call: TRBV5-1
clone_size: .
cdr3_aa: CASSGIVPVGSGANVLTF

j_call: TRBJ1-2
v_call: TRBV13
clone_size: .
cdr3_aa: CASSAQTGKVYNGYTF

j_call: TRBJ1-2
v_call: TRBV9
clone_size: .
cdr3_aa: CASSPPRSNYGYTF

j_call: TRBJ1-2
v_call: TRBV6-1
clone_size: .
cdr3_aa: CASSEVGGAGYGYTF